What follows describes a single TCR beta chain. Antigen unknown. These data originate in a study of PD-1 blockade in mismatch repair-deficient tumors. Study-wide background: Patients had around 11 mismatch repair-deficient cancer types and were previously treated and progressing.

General study findings and limits: Rapid post-treatment expansion, then contraction, generally preceding radiologic response, marked tumor-resident clones.

Clones were read by immunoSEQ multiplex PCR, and TCRdb kept only the in-frame ones, dropping some. The sample lists about 79,000 clones; approximately 80% were seen once. All patients were mismatch repair deficient, assessed by either PCR or immunohistochemistry. TCR sequencing covered a few patients who responded to pembrolizumab. The CDR3 consists of 13 residues. Per the germline V gene, CDR1 is SGHAT and CDR2 is FQNNGV. The germline V and J ends were trimmed by 0 bases and 11 bases, with 11 bases remaining between them. The TCR was taken from an adult with mismatch repair-deficient cancer. This chain links TRBV11-2 with TRBJ2-1; tentatively, D is TRBD1 or TRBD2 (5 bases each). The specimen comprised peripheral blood, sampled 44 weeks after starting pembrolizumab. CDR3 nucleotide sequence: TGTGCCAGCAGCTTAGAGAGGGACGGAAAGCAGTTCTTC. This gives the protein CASSLERDGKQFF.